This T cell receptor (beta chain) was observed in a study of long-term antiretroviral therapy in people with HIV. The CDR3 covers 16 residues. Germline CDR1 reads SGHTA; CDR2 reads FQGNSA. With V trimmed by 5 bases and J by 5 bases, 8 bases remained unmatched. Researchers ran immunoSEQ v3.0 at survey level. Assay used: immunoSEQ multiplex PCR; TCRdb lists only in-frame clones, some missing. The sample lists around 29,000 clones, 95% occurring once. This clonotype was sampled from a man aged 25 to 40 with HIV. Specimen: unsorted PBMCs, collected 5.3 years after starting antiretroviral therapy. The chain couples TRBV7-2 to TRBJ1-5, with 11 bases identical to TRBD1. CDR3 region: CASSPAGTGGHQPQHF. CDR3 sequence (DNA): TGTGCCAGCAGCCCGGCGGGGACAGGGGGACATCAGCCCCAGCATTTT. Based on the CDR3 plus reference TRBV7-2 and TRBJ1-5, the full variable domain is GAGVSQSPSNKVTEKGKDVELRCDPISGHTALYWYRQSLGQGLEFLIYFQGNSAPDKSGLPSDRFSAERTGGSVSTLTIQRTQQEDSAVYLCASSPAGTGGHQPQHFGDGTRLSIL.